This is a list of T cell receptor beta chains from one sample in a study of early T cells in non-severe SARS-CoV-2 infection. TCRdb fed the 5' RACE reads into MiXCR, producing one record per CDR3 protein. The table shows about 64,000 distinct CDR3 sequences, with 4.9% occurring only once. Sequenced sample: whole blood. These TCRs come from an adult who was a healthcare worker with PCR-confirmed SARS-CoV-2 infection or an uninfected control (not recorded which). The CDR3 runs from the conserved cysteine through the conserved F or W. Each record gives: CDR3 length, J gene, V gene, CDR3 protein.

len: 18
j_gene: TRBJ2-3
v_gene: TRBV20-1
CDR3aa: CSARDLQGGGRAPDTQYF

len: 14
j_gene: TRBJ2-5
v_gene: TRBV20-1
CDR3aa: CSARDSGVQETQYF

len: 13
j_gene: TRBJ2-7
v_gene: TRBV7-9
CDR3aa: CASSPEAAYEQYF

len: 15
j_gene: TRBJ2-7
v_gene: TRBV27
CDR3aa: CASSLSSGSNYEQYF

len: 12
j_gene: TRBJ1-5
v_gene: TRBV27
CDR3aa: CASSFPGEPQHF

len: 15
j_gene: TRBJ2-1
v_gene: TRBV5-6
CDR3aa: CASSSLLLPYNEQFF

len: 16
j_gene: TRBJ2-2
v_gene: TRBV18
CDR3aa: CASSPRASGSSGELFF

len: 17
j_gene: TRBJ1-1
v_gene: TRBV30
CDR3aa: CAWSVMVGDLMNTEAFF

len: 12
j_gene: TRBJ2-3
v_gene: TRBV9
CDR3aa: CASSVSSDTQYF

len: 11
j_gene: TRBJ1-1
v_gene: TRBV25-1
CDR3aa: CASSHLGEAFF

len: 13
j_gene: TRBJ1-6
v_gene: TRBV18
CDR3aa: CASSTAVNSPLHF

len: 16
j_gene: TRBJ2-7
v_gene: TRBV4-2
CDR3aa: CASRPQLSGSPYEQYF

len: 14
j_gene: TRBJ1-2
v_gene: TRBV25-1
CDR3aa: CASSGAPALYGYTF

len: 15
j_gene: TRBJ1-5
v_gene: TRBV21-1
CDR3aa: CASSNGTGEVQPQHF

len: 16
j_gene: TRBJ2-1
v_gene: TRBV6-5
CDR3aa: CASSPGTSGGYNEQFF

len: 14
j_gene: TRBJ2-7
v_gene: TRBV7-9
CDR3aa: CASSSTWDPYEQYF

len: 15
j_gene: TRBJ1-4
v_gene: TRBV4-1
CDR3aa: CASSQGGESSGKLFF

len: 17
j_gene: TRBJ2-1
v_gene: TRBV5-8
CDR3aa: CASSLELGTDFYNEQFF

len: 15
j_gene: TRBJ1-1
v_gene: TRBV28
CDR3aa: CASSPYKDGSTEAFF

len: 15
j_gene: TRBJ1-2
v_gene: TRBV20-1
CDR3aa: CSAPFFHGPNYGYTF

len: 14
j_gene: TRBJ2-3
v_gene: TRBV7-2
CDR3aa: CASSQWGGADTQYF

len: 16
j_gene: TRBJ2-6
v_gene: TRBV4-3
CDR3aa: CASSQDPFGGANVLTF

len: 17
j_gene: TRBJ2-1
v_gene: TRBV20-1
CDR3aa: CSARDLFAGDSYNEQFF

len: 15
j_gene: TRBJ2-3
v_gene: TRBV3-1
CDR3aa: CASSQTGGTTDTQYF

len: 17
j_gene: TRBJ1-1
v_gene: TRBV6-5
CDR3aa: CASSYFRDRGRNTEAFF

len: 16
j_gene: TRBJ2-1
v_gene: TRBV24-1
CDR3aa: CATSDLPGRSYNEQFF